This T cell receptor (beta chain) is drawn from a study of blood T cell repertoires in COVID-19. Study context: PBMCs, B-cell-depleted T cells, or T cells were the source of the cDNA or gDNA that made up the material.

Under the authors' procedure: Nucleated cell number was recorded as an estimate derived from reference gene primer amplification. The method was immunoSEQ multiplex PCR; TCRdb's version includes in-frame clones alone and lacks a portion of them. The V and J calls and clone size come from that table; D and trimming were worked out from the DNA. Altogether 100,000 or so clones are present, approximately 78% being singletons, with the ten largest covering over 15%. This clone occurred many times. Germline values: CDR1 LGHNT, CDR2 FRNRAP. V was pared by 7 bases and J by 0 bases, with 10 bases between. The CDR3 loop spans 14 amino acids.

The rearrangement uses TRBV12-5 and TRBJ1-5; no definite D call. Input material: peripheral blood. The sequence derives from a woman of 80 years or more with acute or convalescent COVID-19. The CDR3 loop is CASALSYSNQPQHF. DNA of the CDR3: TGTGCTAGTGCCCTCTCTTATAGCAATCAGCCCCAGCATTTT.